What follows are 15 T cell receptor beta chains derived from one specimen sequenced in a study of spatial heterogeneity in lung cancer. The time point denotes: sample taken at primary tumor resection. TCRdb fed the 5' RACE reads into MiXCR, producing one record per CDR3 protein. This sample has more than 2,500 distinct CDR3 sequences; 7% to 9% occur once, and the top ten carry about a fifth. The specimen was normal lung tissue next to the tumor, collected at surgery. The receptor set was obtained from a male donor with early-stage non-small cell lung cancer.

This clonotype was detected only once. The rearrangement links TRBV7-2 to TRBJ2-5; D may be TRBD2 (6 bases). The CDR3 totals 15 residues. V dropped 1 base and J dropped 0 bases, with 9 bases sitting between them. Germline V gene sequence: CDR1 SGHTA, CDR2 FQGNSA. In DNA form, the CDR3 reads TGTGCCAGCAGCTTAGGGGGGAGGAACCAAGAGACCCAGTACTTC. Protein sequence: CASSLGGRNQETQYF.

This clonotype was counted many times. The V call is TRBV7-2, the J call TRBJ2-5; D perhaps matches TRBD2 (6 bases). CDR1 and CDR2 from the germline V gene are SGHTA and FQGNSA. The CDR3 extends over 14 amino acids. Trimming shortened V by 5 bases and J by 4 bases, and 14 bases separated the two germline ends. CDR3 DNA sequence: TGTGCCAGCAGCGGGGGGACGGTCCGAGAGACCCAGTACTTC. Translating gives CASSGGTVRETQYF.

Remarks on this clonotype: Since a much larger clone is just one base distant, this may be a read error. The rearrangement joins TRBV20-1 to TRBJ2-1; D might be TRBD2 (5 bases). CDR3 length: 11 residues. V lost 6 bases and J lost 6, with 9 bases in between. Germline CDR1 and CDR2: DFQATT and SNEGSKA (reference sequence). CDR3 DNA: TGCAGTGCCCGAGAGGGCAATGAGCAGTTCTTC. Translating it yields CSAREGNEQFF.

This clonotype is medium-sized by share. Here the CDR3 DNA reads TGCAGCGTTACCGACCGGGACAGCTCCTACGAGCAGTACTTC. Protein product: CSVTDRDSSYEQYF. V usage is TRBV29-1 and J usage is TRBJ2-7, with 7 bases aligning to TRBD1. Trimming cost V 5 bases and J 0 bases; bases outside gene matches: 7. CDR3 length: 14 amino acids. CDR1 is SQVTM, CDR2 ANQGSEA, per germline.

This clonotype was seen ten or more times. The chain links TRBV19 to TRBJ2-1; a weak D match, TRBD1 (6 bases). Trimming pared 3 bases from V and 4 bases from J, leaving 13 bases between. This CDR3 is 15 amino acids long. Germline CDR1 is LNHDA and CDR2 is SQIVND (reference sequence). The CDR3 reads CASSIGARGYNEQFF. The CDR3 bases are TGTGCCAGTAGTATTGGAGCCAGGGGTTACAATGAGCAGTTCTTC.

The V call is TRBV5-1, the J call TRBJ1-4; D is unresolved. This CDR3 has 15 amino acids. Per germline, CDR1 SGHRS and CDR2 YFSETQ. V was clipped by 0 bases and J by 3 bases, with 9 bases between them. The CDR3 DNA reads TGCGCCAGCAGCTTGGAAGGGTTACCTAATGAAAAACTGTTTTTT. Its translation: CASSLEGLPNEKLFF.

This clonotype is medium-sized. The gene calls are TRBV30 and TRBJ1-6; D is unresolved. The CDR3 totals 14 residues. In germline, CDR1 is GTSNPN, CDR2 SVGIG (reference sequence). The germline V and J ends were trimmed by 7 bases and 3 bases, with 13 bases remaining between them. CDR3 amino acids: CAYRTGFYNSPLHF. The CDR3 DNA follows: TGTGCCTACCGGACGGGCTTCTATAATTCACCCCTCCACTTT.

The chain recombines TRBV5-4 with TRBJ2-7, with TRBD2 as a possible D gene (5 bases). The V end lost 1 base, the J end lost 5 bases, and 7 bases lay between the germline ends. CDR1 SGHNT and CDR2 YYREEE come from the germline V gene (reference sequence). This CDR3 spans 12 amino acids. In DNA form, the CDR3 reads TGTGCCAGCAGCTTGACCGGGGACGAGCAGTACTTC. Protein product: CASSLTGDEQYF. Variable domain in full (rest from reference TRBV5-4 and TRBJ2-7): ETGVTQSPTHLIKTRGQQVTLRCSSQSGHNTVSWYQQALGQGPQFIFQYYREEENGRGNFPPRFSGLQFPNYSSELNVNALELDDSALYLCASSLTGDEQYFGPGTRLTVT.

This chain links TRBV7-2 with TRBJ2-3, with TRBD2 identical over 10 bases. Germline V gives CDR1 SGHTA, CDR2 FQGNSA. The CDR3 extends over 18 amino acids. V lost 4 bases to trimming and J lost 0 bases; unmatched junction nucleotides: 10. In DNA form, the CDR3 reads TGTGCCAGCAGCTGGACTAGCGGCAACCTCGCTAGCACAGATACGCAGTATTTT. Protein product: CASSWTSGNLASTDTQYF.

This clonotype was found many times. The J gene is TRBJ1-2, the V gene TRBV11-3; TRBD1 is a possible D gene (5 bases). Germline CDR1 is SGHNT and CDR2 is YENEEA. V dropped 2 bases and J dropped 4 bases, with 11 bases sitting between them. This CDR3 spans 14 amino acids. The CDR3 DNA follows: TGTGCCAGCAGCTTACGGGGGGACGGCTATGGCTACACCTTC. This gives the protein CASSLRGDGYGYTF.

The table lists this clonotype with many counts. J is TRBJ2-7 and V is TRBV29-1; 7 positions agree with TRBD2. Unmatched junction bases numbered 7, after V lost 4 bases and J lost 4 bases. This CDR3 is built from 13 residues. CDR1 SQVTM and CDR2 ANQGSEA come from the germline V gene. CDR3 nucleotides: TGCAGCGTTGCCGGCGGGAGAGCGTACGAGCAGTACTTC. The encoded protein is CSVAGGRAYEQYF.

In its sample, this clonotype was seen many times. This chain links TRBV30 with TRBJ2-1; 7 positions agree with TRBD2. This CDR3 is built from 13 residues. CDR1 and CDR2 (germline): GTSNPN, SVGIG (reference sequence). J was trimmed by 6 bases and V by 3 bases; bases with no gene match: 5. The CDR3 loop reads CAWSGGSFNEQFF. In nucleotides, the CDR3 is TGTGCCTGGAGCGGCGGGAGTTTCAATGAGCAGTTCTTC.

This clonotype qualifies as large. The V and J genes are TRBV6-6 and TRBJ2-1, with TRBD1 matching 9 bases. CDR3 length: 16 amino acids. Per germline, CDR1 MNHNY and CDR2 SVGAGI (reference sequence). J lost 6 bases, V lost 5 bases, and 11 bases had no gene match. The CDR3: CASSGRGQGFGNEQFF. CDR3 DNA: TGTGCCAGCAGTGGGAGGGGACAGGGATTTGGCAATGAGCAGTTCTTC.

This clonotype came up a few times. This chain connects TRBV12-3 or TRBV12-4 to TRBJ2-1; 9 bases line up with TRBD2. The CDR3 sequence is 15 residues long. J gave up 7 bases and V 3 bases, and 7 bases lay outside the gene matches. The CDR3 loop reads CASSFGAGGRNEQFF. In DNA form, the CDR3 reads TGTGCCAGCAGTTTCGGGGCGGGAGGGCGTAATGAGCAGTTCTTC.

This clonotype rates as medium-sized (0.01 to 0.1%). This chain connects TRBV6-2 or TRBV6-3 to TRBJ2-1, with 16 bases aligning to TRBD2. Germline V gene sequence: CDR1 MNHEY, CDR2 SVGEGT. The junction had 7 bases not matched to a gene; V was cut back by 0 bases and J by 8 bases. The CDR3 has 18 residues. The CDR3 is CASSYSLLGTSGRDEQFF. CDR3 DNA: TGTGCCAGCAGTTACTCGCTCCTAGGGACTAGCGGGAGGGATGAGCAGTTCTTC.